A single T cell receptor (beta chain) is shown here with its context. The sample belongs to a study of T cell repertoires in cytomegalovirus infection. Each CDR3 protein gets one entry after TCRdb re-called the reads with MiXCR. Among around 260,000 distinct CDR3 sequences, about 26% were seen once, and the ten largest hold approximately 15%. This clonotype was sampled from a human donor in good health (CMV status not recorded). Some clones in this sample may be carry-over from other donors' samples. The sample consisted of PBMCs.

The CDR3 DNA sequence: TGTGCCAGCAGTTACTCGAGGGGAGCCCTGAACACCGGGGAGCTGTTTTTT. Its protein product is CASSYSRGALNTGELFF. This chain joins TRBV6-5 and TRBJ2-2, with D possibly being TRBD1 or TRBD2 (5 bases each). V shed 0 bases and J shed 1 base, with 12 bases lying between them. This CDR3 contains 17 residues. The germline V gene encodes CDR1 MNHEY and CDR2 SVGAGI.